Below are 2 T cell receptor beta chains sequenced from a single sample in a study of blood T cell repertoires in COVID-19. The table came from immunoSEQ multiplex PCR; TCRdb's copy has only in-frame clones and leaves some out. The sample contains around 300,000 clones, roughly nine tenths of which appear only once. The sample comprised peripheral blood. The receptor source for this set is a woman between 25 and 40 years old with COVID-19, enrolled during active disease.

The V call is TRBV6-6, the J call TRBJ2-2, with unresolved D. V was clipped by 5 bases and J by 0 bases, with 10 bases between them. The germline gives CDR1 MNHNY, CDR2 SVGAGI (reference sequence). CDR3 length equals 15 residues. CDR3 in amino acids: CASSNGGPNTGELFF. The CDR3, as DNA: TGTGCCAGCAGTAACGGTGGGCCGAACACCGGGGAGCTGTTTTTT.

This clone was picked up one time. V and J are TRBV14 and TRBJ2-7, with D possibly being TRBD2 (6 bases). Per germline, CDR1 SGHDN and CDR2 FVKESK. This CDR3 is built from 13 residues. Trimming removed 7 bases from V and 0 bases from J, with 10 bases in between. The CDR3 is CASKTDYSYEQYF. The DNA of the CDR3 is TGTGCCAGCAAAACGGACTACTCCTACGAGCAGTACTTC.